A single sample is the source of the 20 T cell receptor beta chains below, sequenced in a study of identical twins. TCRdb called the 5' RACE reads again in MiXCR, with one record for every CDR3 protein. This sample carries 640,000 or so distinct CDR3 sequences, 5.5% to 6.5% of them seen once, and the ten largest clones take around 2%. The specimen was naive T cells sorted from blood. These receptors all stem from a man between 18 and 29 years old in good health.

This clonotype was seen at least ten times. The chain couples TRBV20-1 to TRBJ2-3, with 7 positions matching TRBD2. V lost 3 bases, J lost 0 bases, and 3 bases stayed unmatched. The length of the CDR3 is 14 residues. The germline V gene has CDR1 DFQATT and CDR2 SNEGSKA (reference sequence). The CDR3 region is CSARLSGSTDTQYF. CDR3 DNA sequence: TGCAGTGCTAGGCTTAGCGGGAGCACAGATACGCAGTATTTT.

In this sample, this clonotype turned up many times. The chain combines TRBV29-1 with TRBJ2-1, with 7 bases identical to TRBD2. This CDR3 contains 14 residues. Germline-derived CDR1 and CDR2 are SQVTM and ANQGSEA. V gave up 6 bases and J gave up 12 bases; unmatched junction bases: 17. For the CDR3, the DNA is TGCAGCGTGACGGTCTCTAGCGGAGAAATGAGGCAGTTCTTC. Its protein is CSVTVSSGEMRQFF.

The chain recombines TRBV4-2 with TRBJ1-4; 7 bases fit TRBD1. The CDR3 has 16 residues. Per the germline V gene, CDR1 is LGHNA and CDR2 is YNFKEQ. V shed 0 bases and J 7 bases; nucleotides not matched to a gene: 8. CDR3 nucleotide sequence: TGTGCCAGCAGCCAAGAAGAGGGGGCCCCCGGTGAAAAACTGTTTTTT. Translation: CASSQEEGAPGEKLFF.

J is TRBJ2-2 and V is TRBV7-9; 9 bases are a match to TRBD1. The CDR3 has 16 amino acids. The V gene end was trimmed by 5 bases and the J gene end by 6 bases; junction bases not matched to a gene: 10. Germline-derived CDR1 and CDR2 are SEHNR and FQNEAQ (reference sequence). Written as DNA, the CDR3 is TGTGCCAGCAGCCGTACCGGACAGGGGATCCCCGGGGAGCTGTTTTTT. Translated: CASSRTGQGIPGELFF.

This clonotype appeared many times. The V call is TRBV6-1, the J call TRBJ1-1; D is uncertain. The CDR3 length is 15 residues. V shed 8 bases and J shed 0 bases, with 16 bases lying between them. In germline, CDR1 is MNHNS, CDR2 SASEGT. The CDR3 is CASGPFHHMNTEAFF. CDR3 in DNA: TGTGCCAGCGGGCCGTTTCACCACATGAACACTGAAGCTTTCTTT.

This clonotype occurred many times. The CDR3 sequence: CASSPLGFDEQYV. CDR3 bases: TGTGCCAGCTCACCACTTGGGTTCGACGAGCAGTACGTC. The rearrangement links TRBV18 to TRBJ2-7; D is undetermined. The V gene lost 1 base and the J gene lost 5 bases, with 9 bases spanning the gap. Germline CDR1 and CDR2: KGHSH and LQKENI. This CDR3 is built from 13 residues.

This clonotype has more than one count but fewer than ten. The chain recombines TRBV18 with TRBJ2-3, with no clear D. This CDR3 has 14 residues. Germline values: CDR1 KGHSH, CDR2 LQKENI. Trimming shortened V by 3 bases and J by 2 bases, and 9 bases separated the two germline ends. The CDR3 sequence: CASSPTGNTDTQYF. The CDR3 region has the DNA TGTGCCAGCTCACCGACGGGTAACACAGATACGCAGTATTTT.

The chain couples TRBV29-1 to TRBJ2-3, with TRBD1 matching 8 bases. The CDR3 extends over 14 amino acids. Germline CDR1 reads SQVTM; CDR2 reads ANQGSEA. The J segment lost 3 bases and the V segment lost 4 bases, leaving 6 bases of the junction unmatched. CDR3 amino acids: CSVGRQGTTDTQYF. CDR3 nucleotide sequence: TGCAGCGTTGGAAGACAGGGGACGACAGATACGCAGTATTTT.

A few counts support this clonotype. CDR3 amino acids: CASSLGTGQRQFF. The CDR3 region has the DNA TGCGCCAGCAGCTTGGGGACGGGCCAAAGGCAGTTCTTC. This chain joins TRBV5-1 and TRBJ2-1; D is unclear. Germline assignment: CDR1 SGHRS and CDR2 YFSETQ. The V gene lost 0 bases and the J gene lost 12 bases, with 13 bases spanning the gap. This CDR3 has 13 residues.

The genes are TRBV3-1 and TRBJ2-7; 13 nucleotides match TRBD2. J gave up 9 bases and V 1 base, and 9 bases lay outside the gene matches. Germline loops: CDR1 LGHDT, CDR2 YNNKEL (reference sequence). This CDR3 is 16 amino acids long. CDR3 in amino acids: CASSQGGLAGSLGQYF. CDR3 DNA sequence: TGTGCCAGCAGCCAAGGGGGACTAGCGGGATCGCTTGGGCAGTACTTC.

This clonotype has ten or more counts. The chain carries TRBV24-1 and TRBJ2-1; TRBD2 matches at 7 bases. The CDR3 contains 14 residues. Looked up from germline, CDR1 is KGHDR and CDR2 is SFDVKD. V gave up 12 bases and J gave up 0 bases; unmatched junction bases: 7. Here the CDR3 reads CASAGESSYNEQFF. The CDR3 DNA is TGTGCCTCCGCGGGGGAAAGCTCCTACAATGAGCAGTTCTTC.

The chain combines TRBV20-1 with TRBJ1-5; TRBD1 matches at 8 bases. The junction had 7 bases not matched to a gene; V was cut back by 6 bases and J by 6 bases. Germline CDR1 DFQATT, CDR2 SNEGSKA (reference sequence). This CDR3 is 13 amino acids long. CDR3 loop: CSAAQGESQPQHF. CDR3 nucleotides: TGCAGTGCCGCACAGGGGGAAAGTCAGCCCCAGCATTTT.

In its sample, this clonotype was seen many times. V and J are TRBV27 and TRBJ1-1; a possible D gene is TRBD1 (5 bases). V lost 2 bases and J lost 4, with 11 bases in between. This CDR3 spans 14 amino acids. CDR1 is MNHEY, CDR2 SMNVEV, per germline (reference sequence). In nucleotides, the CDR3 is TGTGCCAGCAGTTTACAGGGTCTAGGCACTGAAGCTTTCTTT. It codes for CASSLQGLGTEAFF.

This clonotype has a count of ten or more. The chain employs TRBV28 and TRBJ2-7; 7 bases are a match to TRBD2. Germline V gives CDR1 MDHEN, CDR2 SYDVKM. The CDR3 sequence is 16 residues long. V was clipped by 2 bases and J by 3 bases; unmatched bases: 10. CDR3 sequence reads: CASSLGGTGGNYEQYF. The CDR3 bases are TGTGCCAGCAGTTTAGGGGGTACCGGGGGGAACTACGAGCAGTACTTC.

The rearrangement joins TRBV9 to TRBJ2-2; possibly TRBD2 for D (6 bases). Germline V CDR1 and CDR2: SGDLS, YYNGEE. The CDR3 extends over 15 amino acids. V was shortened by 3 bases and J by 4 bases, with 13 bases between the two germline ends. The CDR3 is CASSEMTSATGELFF. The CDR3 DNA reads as TGTGCCAGCAGCGAGATGACTAGTGCCACCGGGGAGCTGTTTTTT.

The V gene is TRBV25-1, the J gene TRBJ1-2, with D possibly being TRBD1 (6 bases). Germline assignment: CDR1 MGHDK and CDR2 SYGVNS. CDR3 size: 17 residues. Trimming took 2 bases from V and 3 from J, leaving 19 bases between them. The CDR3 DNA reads TGTGCCAGCAGTGAAGCGGGGGCTTCGGGACATCACTATGGCTACACCTTC. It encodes CASSEAGASGHHYGYTF.

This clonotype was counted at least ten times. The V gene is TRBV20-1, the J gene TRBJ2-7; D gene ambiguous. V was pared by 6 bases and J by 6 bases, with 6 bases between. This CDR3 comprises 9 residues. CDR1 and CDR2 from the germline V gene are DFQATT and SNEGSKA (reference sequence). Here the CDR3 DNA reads TGCAGTGCCACGTCCGAGCAGTACTTC. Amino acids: CSATSEQYF.

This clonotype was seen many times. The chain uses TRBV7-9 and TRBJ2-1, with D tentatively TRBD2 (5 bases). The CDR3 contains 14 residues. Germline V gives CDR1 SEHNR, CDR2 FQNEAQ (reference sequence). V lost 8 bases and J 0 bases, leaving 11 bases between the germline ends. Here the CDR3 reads CASGSASSYNEQFF. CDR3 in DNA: TGTGCCAGCGGTAGCGCCTCCTCCTACAATGAGCAGTTCTTC.

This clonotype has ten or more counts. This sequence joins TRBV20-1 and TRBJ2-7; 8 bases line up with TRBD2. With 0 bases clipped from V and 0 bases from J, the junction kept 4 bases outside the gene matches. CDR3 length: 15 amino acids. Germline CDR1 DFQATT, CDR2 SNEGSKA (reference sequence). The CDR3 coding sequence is TGCAGTGCTAGAGATCCGGGGGGGTACTCCTACGAGCAGTACTTC. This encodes CSARDPGGYSYEQYF.

This CDR3 reads CASRGGAYEQYF. The CDR3 bases are TGTGCCAGCCGGGGAGGGGCCTACGAGCAGTACTTC. This chain joins TRBV7-2 and TRBJ2-7, with 7 bases matching TRBD2. CDR3 length: 12 amino acids. Germline loops: CDR1 SGHTA, CDR2 FQGNSA. The ends lost 8 bases at V and 2 bases at J; junction bases unmatched: 3.